Listed here are 24 T cell receptor beta chains from one sample, sequenced in a study of CD8 T cells in ankylosing spondylitis. TCRdb passed the 5' RACE reads through MiXCR, listing each CDR3 protein once. The table has around 300,000 distinct CDR3 sequences, less than 25% seen once. The sequencing sample was made of blood, either unsorted or a sorted T cell fraction (not recorded which). The receptors stem from a female donor with ankylosing spondylitis or in good health (not recorded which).

This clonotype was seen a few times. This CDR3 is CSARLSEITGELFF. In nucleotides, the CDR3 is TGCAGTGCTAGACTTAGCGAGATCACCGGGGAGCTGTTTTTT. V usage is TRBV20-1 and J usage is TRBJ2-2; TRBD2 might be the D (5 bases). CDR1 and CDR2 (germline): DFQATT, SNEGSKA (reference sequence). The CDR3 spans 14 residues. V was cut by 2 bases and J by 4 bases, with 11 bases left in between.

In this sample, this clonotype turned up many times. V gene TRBV20-1 combines with J gene TRBJ2-5; D may be TRBD1 (5 bases). Trimming took 3 bases from V and 1 from J, leaving 12 bases between them. This CDR3 has 14 residues. Germline V gene lookup returns CDR1 DFQATT and CDR2 SNEGSKA (reference sequence). Here the CDR3 reads CSASVGRGQETQYF. In nucleotides, the CDR3 is TGCAGTGCTAGTGTGGGAAGGGGCCAAGAGACCCAGTACTTC.

This chain uses TRBV12-3 or TRBV12-4 with TRBJ1-1; maybe TRBD1 (5 bases). V shed 5 bases and J shed 4 bases, with 14 bases lying between them. CDR3 length: 14 amino acids. The CDR3 nucleotides are TGTGCCAGCAGTCCTAGGGGTTCGGGCACTGAAGCTTTCTTT. Protein sequence: CASSPRGSGTEAFF.

The chain carries TRBV7-2 and TRBJ2-1; D remains unclear. Trimming stripped 6 bases from V and 11 bases from J, with 14 bases between. CDR1 is SGHTA, CDR2 FQGNSA, per germline. The CDR3 spans 12 residues. The CDR3 here is CASRSPGLKQFF. CDR3 bases: TGTGCCAGCAGATCGCCAGGCCTTAAGCAGTTCTTC. Full variable domain (rest looked up from reference TRBV7-2 and TRBJ2-1): GAGVSQSPSNKVTEKGKDVELRCDPISGHTALYWYRQSLGQGLEFLIYFQGNSAPDKSGLPSDRFSAERTGGSVSTLTIQRTQQEDSAVYLCASRSPGLKQFFGPGTRLTVL.

This clonotype has only a few counts. The J gene is TRBJ1-5, the V gene TRBV6-4; D is unresolved. Germline loops: CDR1 MRHNA, CDR2 SNTAGT. The CDR3 is 11 amino acids. V lost 6 bases and J lost 7, with 7 bases in between. The CDR3 loop reads CASRTWQPQHF. Here the CDR3 DNA reads TGTGCCAGCAGGACCTGGCAGCCCCAGCATTTT.

This clonotype has a count of ten or more. The chain combines TRBV29-1 with TRBJ2-5, with D unclear. V dropped 4 bases and J dropped 5 bases, with 14 bases sitting between them. The CDR3 runs 13 residues. In germline, CDR1 is SQVTM, CDR2 ANQGSEA. The CDR3 sequence is CSVGHNVMETQYF. The CDR3, as DNA: TGCAGCGTTGGGCACAATGTAATGGAGACCCAGTACTTC. Drawing the rest from reference TRBV29-1 and TRBJ2-5, the complete variable domain is SAVISQKPSRDICQRGTSLTIQCQVDSQVTMMFWYRQQPGQSLTLIATANQGSEATYESGFVIDKFPISRPNLTFSTLTVSNMSPEDSSIYLCSVGHNVMETQYFGPGTRLLVL.

The V call is TRBV15, the J call TRBJ2-5; a possible D gene is TRBD1 (8 bases). CDR3 length: 15 amino acids. Germline CDR1 reads LNHNV; CDR2 reads YYDKDF (reference sequence). Between the trimmed V and J ends, which lost 3 bases and 2 bases, there was a span of 13 bases. CDR3 sequence: CATSRNRGGQETQYF. CDR3 DNA: TGTGCCACCAGCAGGAACAGGGGGGGTCAAGAGACCCAGTACTTC.

This clonotype was counted between two and nine times. DNA for the CDR3: TGCAGTGCTAGCCTGGACGGAACCTCTGGAAACACCATATATTTT. Protein sequence: CSASLDGTSGNTIYF. This chain links TRBV20-1 with TRBJ1-3; D is unclear. Between the trimmed V and J ends, which lost 3 bases and 0 bases, there was a span of 12 bases. Germline V gene data show CDR1 as DFQATT and CDR2 as SNEGSKA (reference sequence). CDR3 length: 15 amino acids.

This clonotype occurred a few times. This chain links TRBV10-3 with TRBJ2-2, with 9 bases identical to TRBD2. The CDR3 length is 16 residues. CDR1 is ENHRY, CDR2 SYGVKD, per germline. J was trimmed by 4 bases and V by 6 bases; bases with no gene match: 9. Written as DNA, the CDR3 is TGTGCCATCAGCCCTGCAGCGGGAGGACTCACCGGGGAGCTGTTTTTT. Translating gives CAISPAAGGLTGELFF.

The chain combines TRBV20-1 with TRBJ2-7; TRBD2 agrees at 10 bases. This CDR3 comprises 17 residues. With V trimmed by 5 bases and J by 6 bases, 19 bases remained unmatched. The germline V gene has CDR1 DFQATT and CDR2 SNEGSKA (reference sequence). CDR3 sequence (DNA): TGCAGTGCTCTCAAAGACCTAGCGGGAGTAAGAAGCGGCGAGCAGTACTTC. It is translated as CSALKDLAGVRSGEQYF.

This sequence joins TRBV7-3 and TRBJ2-3, with D uncertain. Per germline, CDR1 SGHTA and CDR2 FQGTGA. This CDR3 is 18 amino acids long. Trimming took off 5 bases at V and 0 bases at J, with 21 bases between the two ends. This chain's CDR3 is CASSPLPGYGLSTDTQYF. Written as DNA, the CDR3 is TGTGCCAGCAGCCCCCTTCCCGGATACGGGCTTAGCACAGATACGCAGTATTTT.

Only a few counts were recorded for this clonotype. The CDR3 spells CASRLQPGAAYEQYF. For the CDR3, the DNA is TGTGCCAGCAGACTCCAGCCAGGGGCAGCCTACGAGCAGTACTTC. J is TRBJ2-7 and V is TRBV2, with a possible D match to TRBD1 (6 bases). The CDR3 has 15 residues. Trimming stripped 6 bases from V and 2 bases from J, with 17 bases between. The germline gives CDR1 SNHLY, CDR2 FYNNEI.

This clonotype came up a few times. The gene calls are TRBV10-3 and TRBJ2-5; D possibly corresponds to TRBD2 (6 bases). CDR3 length equals 15 residues. V was pared by 3 bases and J by 2 bases, with 13 bases between. Germline V gene data show CDR1 as ENHRY and CDR2 as SYGVKD. CDR3: CAISDKGSGQETQYF. CDR3 bases: TGTGCCATCAGTGACAAGGGTAGCGGTCAAGAGACCCAGTACTTC.

The V gene is TRBV12-3 or TRBV12-4, the J gene TRBJ2-7, with a tentative D call TRBD1 (6 bases). Trimming cost V 5 bases and J 0 bases, with 11 bases left between them. The CDR3 is 14 amino acids. This CDR3 is CASSPRTASYEQYF. For the CDR3, the DNA is TGTGCCAGCAGTCCCAGGACAGCCTCCTACGAGCAGTACTTC.

This chain connects TRBV12-3 or TRBV12-4 to TRBJ2-1, with TRBD2 matching 10 bases. The CDR3 runs 17 residues. V was pared by 2 bases and J by 4 bases, with 8 bases of the junction left unmatched. This CDR3 reads CASSLILAGGVYNEQFF. The CDR3 DNA is TGTGCCAGCAGTTTAATATTAGCGGGAGGAGTGTACAATGAGCAGTTCTTC.

There are many counts of this clonotype. This chain connects TRBV20-1 to TRBJ2-1; D not certain. Germline values: CDR1 DFQATT, CDR2 SNEGSKA (reference sequence). The CDR3 has 12 amino acids. CDR3 region: CIPTGPYNEQFF. Here the CDR3 DNA reads TGCATTCCGACTGGCCCCTACAATGAGCAGTTCTTC.

The V and J genes are TRBV12-3 or TRBV12-4 and TRBJ2-5, with TRBD2 identical over 13 bases. V shed 1 base and J 4 bases; nucleotides not matched to a gene: 3. CDR3 length: 16 residues. The CDR3 bases are TGTGCCAGCAGTTTAGGGACTAGCGGGAGCCGAGAGACCCAGTACTTC. Translation gives CASSLGTSGSRETQYF.

Only a few counts were recorded for this clonotype. The chain recombines TRBV12-3 or TRBV12-4 with TRBJ1-1, with 7 bases that match TRBD1. Germline trimming cut 5 bases from V and 4 bases from J; bases unmatched to any gene: 10. This CDR3 is built from 15 residues. The CDR3 is CASSPYRGPVTEAFF. As DNA, the CDR3 is TGTGCCAGCAGTCCTTACAGGGGCCCGGTCACTGAAGCTTTCTTT.

This chain links TRBV7-8 with TRBJ1-2, with TRBD1 identical over 8 bases. After removal of 6 bases from V and 7 bases from J, the junction contained 7 bases not matched to a gene. CDR3 size: 13 residues. Germline assignment: CDR1 SGHVS and CDR2 FQNEAQ. The CDR3 DNA is TGTGCCAGCAGGTCTTCAGGGGGCGTTGGCTACACCTTC. The encoded protein is CASRSSGGVGYTF.

The J gene is TRBJ1-2, the V gene TRBV7-2, with 7 bases matching TRBD1. CDR1 SGHTA and CDR2 FQGNSA come from the germline V gene. The CDR3 totals 15 residues. With 5 bases clipped from V and 7 bases from J, the junction kept 13 bases outside the gene matches. DNA of the CDR3: TGTGCCAGCAGCCTCACAGGGGACGTCATTGGTGGCTACACCTTC. Its protein is CASSLTGDVIGGYTF.

V gene TRBV12-3 or TRBV12-4 combines with J gene TRBJ2-7; D is possibly TRBD1 or TRBD2 (5 bases each). Trimming removed 5 bases at V and 2 bases at J, with 13 bases between. This CDR3 is 14 amino acids long. CDR3 residues: CASSGGRRTYEQYF. The CDR3 nucleotides read TGTGCCAGCAGTGGGGGACGCCGGACCTACGAGCAGTACTTC.

The table lists this clonotype with a few counts. This chain connects TRBV20-1 to TRBJ2-1; D uncertain. CDR1 DFQATT and CDR2 SNEGSKA come from the germline V gene (reference sequence). Trimming removed 0 bases at V and 5 bases at J, with 20 bases between. This CDR3 spans 17 amino acids. CDR3: CSARDIFDAFSHNEQFF. The CDR3 region has the DNA TGCAGTGCTAGAGATATCTTTGACGCCTTTTCCCACAATGAGCAGTTCTTC.

This clonotype was picked up a small number of times. The chain uses TRBV5-6 and TRBJ2-6; the match to TRBD2 covers 8 bases. The germline CDR1 and CDR2 sequences are SGHDT and YYEEEE. The CDR3 runs to 17 residues. J lost 0 bases, V lost 4 bases, and 6 bases had no gene match. The CDR3 sequence: CASSLTSALSGANVLTF. As DNA, the CDR3 is TGTGCCAGCAGCCTGACTAGCGCGCTCTCTGGGGCCAACGTCCTGACTTTC.

The V and J genes are TRBV6-2 or TRBV6-3 and TRBJ2-7, with TRBD2 as a possible D gene (8 bases). The CDR3 runs 22 residues. Trimming left V 5 bases short and J 4 bases short, with 39 bases between. CDR1 and CDR2 (germline): MNHEY, SVGEGT. The CDR3 DNA reads TGTGCCAGCAGTCCCCAAAGCCCCAACAGGGGAGGACAGCGGGAGTTCTTTTACGAGCAGTACTTC. Translating it yields CASSPQSPNRGGQREFFYEQYF.